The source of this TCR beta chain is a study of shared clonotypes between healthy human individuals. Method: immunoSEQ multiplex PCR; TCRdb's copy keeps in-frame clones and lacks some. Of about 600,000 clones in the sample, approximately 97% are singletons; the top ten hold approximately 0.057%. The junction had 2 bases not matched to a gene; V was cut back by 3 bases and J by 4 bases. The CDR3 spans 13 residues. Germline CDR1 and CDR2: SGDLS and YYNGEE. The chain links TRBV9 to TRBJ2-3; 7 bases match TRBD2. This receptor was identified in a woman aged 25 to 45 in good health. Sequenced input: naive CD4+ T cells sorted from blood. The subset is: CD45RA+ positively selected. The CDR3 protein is CASSGTSSDTQYF. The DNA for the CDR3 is TGTGCCAGCAGCGGGACTAGTTCAGATACGCAGTATTTT.